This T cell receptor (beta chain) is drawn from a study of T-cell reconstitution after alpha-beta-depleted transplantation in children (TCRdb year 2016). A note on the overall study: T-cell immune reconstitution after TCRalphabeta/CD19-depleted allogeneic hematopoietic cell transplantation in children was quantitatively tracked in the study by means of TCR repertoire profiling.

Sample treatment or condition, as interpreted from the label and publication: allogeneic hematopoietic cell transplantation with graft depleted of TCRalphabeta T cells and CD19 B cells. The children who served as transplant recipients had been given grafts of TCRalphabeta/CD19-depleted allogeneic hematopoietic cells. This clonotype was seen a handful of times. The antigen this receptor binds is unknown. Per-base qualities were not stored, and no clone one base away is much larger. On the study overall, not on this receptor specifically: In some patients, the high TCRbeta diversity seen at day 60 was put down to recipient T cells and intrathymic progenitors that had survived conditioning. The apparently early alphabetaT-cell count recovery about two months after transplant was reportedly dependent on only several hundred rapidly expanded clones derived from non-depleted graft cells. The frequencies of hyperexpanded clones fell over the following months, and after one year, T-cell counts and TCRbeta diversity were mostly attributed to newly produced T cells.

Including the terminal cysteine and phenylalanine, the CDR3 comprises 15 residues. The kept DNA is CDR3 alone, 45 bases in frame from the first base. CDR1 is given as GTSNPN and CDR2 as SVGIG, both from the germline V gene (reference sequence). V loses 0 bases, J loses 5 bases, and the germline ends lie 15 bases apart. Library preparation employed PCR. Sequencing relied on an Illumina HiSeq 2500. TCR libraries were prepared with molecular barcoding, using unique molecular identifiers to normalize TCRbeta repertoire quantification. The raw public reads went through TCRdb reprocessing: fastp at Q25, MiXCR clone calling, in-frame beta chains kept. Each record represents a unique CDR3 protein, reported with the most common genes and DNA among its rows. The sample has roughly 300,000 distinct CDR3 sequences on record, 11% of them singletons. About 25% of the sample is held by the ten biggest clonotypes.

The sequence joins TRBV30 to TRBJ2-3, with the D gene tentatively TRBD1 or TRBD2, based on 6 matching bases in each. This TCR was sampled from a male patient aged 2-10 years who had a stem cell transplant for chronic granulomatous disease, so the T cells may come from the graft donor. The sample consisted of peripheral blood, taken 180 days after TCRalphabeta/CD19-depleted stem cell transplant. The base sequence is TGTGCCTGGAGTGTACTTGGAGGGGGAATAGATACGCAGTATTTT. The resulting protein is CAWSVLGGGIDTQYF.